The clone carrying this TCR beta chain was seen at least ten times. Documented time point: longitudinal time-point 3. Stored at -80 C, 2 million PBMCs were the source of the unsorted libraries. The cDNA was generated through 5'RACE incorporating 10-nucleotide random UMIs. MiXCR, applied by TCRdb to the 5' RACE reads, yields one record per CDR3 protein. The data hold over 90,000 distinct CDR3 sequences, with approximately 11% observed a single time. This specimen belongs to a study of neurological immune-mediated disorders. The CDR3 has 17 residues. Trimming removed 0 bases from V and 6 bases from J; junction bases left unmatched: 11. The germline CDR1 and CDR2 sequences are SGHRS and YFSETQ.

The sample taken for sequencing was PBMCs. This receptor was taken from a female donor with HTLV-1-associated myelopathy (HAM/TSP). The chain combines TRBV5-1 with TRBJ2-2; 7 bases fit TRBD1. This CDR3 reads CASSLGQQGNRAGELFF. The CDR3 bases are TGCGCCAGCAGCTTGGGGCAACAGGGGAATCGAGCCGGGGAGCTGTTTTTT.